The clone carrying this TCR beta chain was seen ten or more times. The antigen remains unidentified. This sample was included in a study of blood T cells in healthy people across ages. Through a sample-barcoded 5' primer and a J-beta primer mix, a second PCR was run for about 7 to 12 cycles. Each CDR3 protein is one row after TCRdb ran MiXCR on the 5' RACE reads. This sample carries fewer than 700,000 distinct CDR3 sequences, around 48% of them seen once, and the ten largest clones take 20% to 25%. Notes on the study in general: When one million T cells were used, diversity estimates were thought to be underestimates.

Researchers collected ten milliliters of peripheral blood from every single donor. Trimming pared 1 base from V and 7 bases from J, leaving 10 bases between. Per the germline V gene, CDR1 is MNHNY and CDR2 is SVGAGI (reference sequence). The CDR3 spans 13 residues. The TCR sequence derives from a man older than 75 in good health. Sequencing used blood. This chain joins TRBV6-6 and TRBJ1-2; D unclear. CDR3 nucleotide sequence: TGTGCCAGCAGTTACTTCCGAACTAGTGGCTACACCTTC. It is translated as CASSYFRTSGYTF.